One and the same sample provided the 14 T cell receptor beta chains below, sequenced in a study of cytomegalovirus exposure and HLA in healthy donors (dated by TCRdb to 2015 to 2018). Library construction relied on the immunoSEQ multiplex PCR assay. The multiplex PCR relied on a mix of 60 forward primers for TCR Vbeta segments and 13 reverse primers for TCR Jbeta segments. TCRdb limited this immuneACCESS table to in-frame rearrangements with V and J called. A share of clones is missing; checked studies link under half to unresolved V genes, and the rest is unexplained. The sample contains 200,000 to 250,000 clones, around four fifths of them found a single time. Of the sample, roughly 2.5% falls within the top ten clones. The sequencing input was PBMCs. These receptors came from a woman in her sixties in good health and CMV-seropositive.

The CDR3 is CASSPYGQGPLETQYF. The CDR3 nucleotides read TGTGCCAGCTCACCATACGGACAGGGGCCACTAGAGACCCAGTACTTC. The chain employs TRBV18 and TRBJ2-5, with 9 bases lining up with TRBD1. Trimming cost V 2 bases and J 4 bases; bases outside gene matches: 8. The CDR3 is 16 amino acids. CDR1 and CDR2 (germline): KGHSH, LQKENI.

The J gene is TRBJ1-1, the V gene TRBV19, with a tentative D call TRBD1 (6 bases). The CDR3 has 13 amino acids. Germline CDR1 reads LNHDA; CDR2 reads SQIVND (reference sequence). V was pared by 8 bases and J by 2 bases, with 12 bases between. CDR3 residues: CASGTGQNTEAFF. CDR3 nucleotide sequence: TGTGCCAGTGGCACAGGGCAAAACACTGAAGCTTTCTTT.

The chain carries TRBV30 and TRBJ2-3; 8 bases match TRBD2. This CDR3 contains 17 residues. Looked up from germline, CDR1 is GTSNPN and CDR2 is SVGIG (reference sequence). Trimming cost V 2 bases and J 0 bases; bases outside gene matches: 10. The CDR3 here is CAWSPNSGKSSTDTQYF. The DNA of the CDR3 is TGTGCCTGGAGTCCGAATAGCGGGAAATCTAGCACAGATACGCAGTATTTT. Together with reference TRBV30 and TRBJ2-3, the CDR3 gives the full variable domain: SQTIHQWPATLVQPVGSPLSLECTVEGTSNPNLYWYRQAAGRGLQLLFYSVGIGQISSEVPQNLSASRPQDRQFILSSKKLLLSDSGFYLCAWSPNSGKSSTDTQYFGPGTRLTVL.

J is TRBJ2-1 and V is TRBV7-6; no clear D gene. Trimming left V 1 base short and J 9 bases short, with 13 bases between. CDR1 SGHVS and CDR2 FNYEAQ come from the germline V gene. The CDR3 sequence is 14 residues long. The CDR3: CASSLGVASSEQFF. CDR3 nucleotides: TGTGCCAGCAGCTTAGGTGTAGCATCGAGTGAGCAGTTCTTC.

The chain combines TRBV4-1 with TRBJ1-4, with 10 bases fitting TRBD1. Trimming took 3 bases from V and 0 from J; bases not matched to a gene: 7. Germline CDR1 reads MGHRA; CDR2 reads YSYEKL. The CDR3 runs to 18 residues. This chain's CDR3 is CASSHRQGATATNEKLFF. DNA of the CDR3: TGCGCCAGCAGCCATCGACAGGGGGCTACTGCAACTAATGAAAAACTGTTTTTT.

The count of this clone is one. The V call is TRBV19, the J call TRBJ2-1, with D perhaps TRBD1 (5 bases). CDR3 size: 15 residues. Germline CDR1 LNHDA, CDR2 SQIVND (reference sequence). V was cut by 2 bases and J by 7 bases, with 15 bases left in between. DNA of the CDR3: TGTGCCAGTAGTATATTCCGGACACCCTCGAATGAGCAGTTCTTC. Its protein product is CASSIFRTPSNEQFF. Full variable domain (rest looked up from reference TRBV19 and TRBJ2-1): DGGITQSPKYLFRKEGQNVTLSCEQNLNHDAMYWYRQDPGQGLRLIYYSQIVNDFQKGDIAEGYSVSREKKESFPLTVTSAQKNPTAFYLCASSIFRTPSNEQFFGPGTRLTVL.

This clone occurred once. This chain uses TRBV6-1 with TRBJ2-1; 8 bases agree with TRBD1. Germline V gene sequence: CDR1 MNHNS, CDR2 SASEGT. V dropped 0 bases and J dropped 6; count of bases not matched to a gene: 7. This CDR3 region has 16 residues. The CDR3, as DNA: TGTGCCAGCAGTGAAGCACTCCGGGACAGGAGCAATGAGCAGTTCTTC. It translates to CASSEALRDRSNEQFF.

Concerning this clone itself: The CDR3 end shows no conserved phenylalanine or tryptophan, and so a read error is likely. The gene calls are TRBV7-8 and TRBJ1-6; D not certain. V lost 3 bases and J lost 7, with 10 bases in between. Germline assignment: CDR1 SGHVS and CDR2 FQNEAQ. The CDR3 spans 14 residues. The CDR3 sequence is CASSFVRENSPLHL. CDR3 nucleotides: TGTGCCAGCAGCTTCGTAAGGGAGAATTCACCCCTCCACCTT.

This clone has a handful of counts. The chain is built from TRBV30 and TRBJ1-2; 7 bases are a match to TRBD1. Germline V CDR1 and CDR2: GTSNPN, SVGIG (reference sequence). V lost 0 bases to trimming and J lost 6 bases; unmatched junction nucleotides: 4. This CDR3 has 13 amino acids. The CDR3: CAWSVGTDNGYTF. The CDR3 DNA reads as TGTGCCTGGAGTGTTGGGACAGACAATGGCTACACCTTC.

This sequence joins TRBV9 and TRBJ2-3; 10 bases are shared with TRBD2. The CDR3 length is 17 residues. The V and J ends lost 3 bases and 5 bases, in that order; junction bases with no gene match: 12. Germline V gives CDR1 SGDLS, CDR2 YYNGEE. This chain's CDR3 is CASSESPSGSLKDTQYF. CDR3 coding DNA: TGTGCCAGCAGCGAATCACCTAGCGGGAGTTTGAAAGATACGCAGTATTTT.

The rearrangement uses TRBV7-2 and TRBJ2-6, with 8 positions matching TRBD1. CDR3 length: 17 amino acids. Germline trimming cut 5 bases from V and 0 bases from J; bases unmatched to any gene: 6. Germline V lookup: CDR1 SGHTA, CDR2 FQGNSA. The CDR3 loop is CASSGQGPSSGANVLTF. As DNA, the CDR3 is TGTGCCAGCAGCGGACAGGGCCCCAGCTCTGGGGCCAACGTCCTGACTTTC. Looking up the rest from reference TRBV7-2 and TRBJ2-6 gives the full variable domain: GAGVSQSPSNKVTEKGKDVELRCDPISGHTALYWYRQSLGQGLEFLIYFQGNSAPDKSGLPSDRFSAERTGGSVSTLTIQRTQQEDSAVYLCASSGQGPSSGANVLTFGAGSRLTVL.

This CDR3 reads CASRASGGYYNEQFF. The CDR3 DNA reads TGCGCCAGCAGGGCAAGCGGGGGTTACTACAATGAGCAGTTCTTC. V usage is TRBV5-1 and J usage is TRBJ2-1, with TRBD2 matching over 8 bases. CDR1 is SGHRS and CDR2 is YFSETQ in the germline V gene. This CDR3 is built from 15 residues. Losses at the gene ends were 5 bases for V and 3 bases for J; bases not matched to a gene: 7.

Only a few counts were recorded for this clone. The rearrangement links TRBV6-1 to TRBJ2-1, with TRBD2 matching over 7 bases. Per the germline V gene, CDR1 is MNHNS and CDR2 is SASEGT. There are 12 residues in the CDR3. The V gene end was trimmed by 8 bases and the J gene end by 7 bases; junction bases not matched to a gene: 5. The CDR3 DNA reads TGTGCCAGCTGGGAGGGGTGGAATGAGCAGTTCTTC. It is translated as CASWEGWNEQFF.

The J gene is TRBJ2-3, the V gene TRBV18; tentative D call: TRBD1 (6 bases). Trimming cost V 4 bases and J 0 bases, with 11 bases left between them. The CDR3 totals 15 residues. The V gene's germline CDR1 is KGHSH and CDR2 LQKENI. CDR3 sequence reads: CASSRWTESTDTQYF. CDR3 in DNA: TGTGCCAGCTCACGTTGGACAGAAAGCACAGATACGCAGTATTTT. The full variable domain, completed using reference TRBV18 and TRBJ2-3, is NAGVMQNPRHLVRRRGQEARLRCSPMKGHSHVYWYRQLPEEGLKFMVYLQKENIIDESGMPKERFSAEFPKEGPSILRIQQVVRGDSAAYFCASSRWTESTDTQYFGPGTRLTVL.